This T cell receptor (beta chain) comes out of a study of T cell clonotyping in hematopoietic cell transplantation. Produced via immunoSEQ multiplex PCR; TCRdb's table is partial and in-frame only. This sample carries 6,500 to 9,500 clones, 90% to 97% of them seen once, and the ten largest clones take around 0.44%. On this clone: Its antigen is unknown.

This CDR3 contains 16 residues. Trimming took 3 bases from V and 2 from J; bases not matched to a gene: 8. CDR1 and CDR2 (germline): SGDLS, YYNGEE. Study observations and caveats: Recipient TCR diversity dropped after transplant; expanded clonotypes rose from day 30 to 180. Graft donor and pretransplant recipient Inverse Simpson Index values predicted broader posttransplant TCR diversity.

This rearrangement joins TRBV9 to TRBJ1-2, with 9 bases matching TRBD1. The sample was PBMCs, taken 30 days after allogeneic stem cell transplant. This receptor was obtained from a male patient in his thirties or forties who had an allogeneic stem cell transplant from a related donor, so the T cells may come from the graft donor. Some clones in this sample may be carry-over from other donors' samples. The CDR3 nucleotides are TGTGCCAGCAGCGGGGAGGGACAGGGCAAGAACTATGGCTACACCTTC. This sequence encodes CASSGEGQGKNYGYTF. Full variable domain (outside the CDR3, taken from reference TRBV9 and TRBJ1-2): DSGVTQTPKHLITATGQRVTLRCSPRSGDLSVYWYQQSLDQGLQFLIQYYNGEERAKGNILERFSAQQFPDLHSELNLSSLELGDSALYFCASSGEGQGKNYGYTFGSGTRLTVV.